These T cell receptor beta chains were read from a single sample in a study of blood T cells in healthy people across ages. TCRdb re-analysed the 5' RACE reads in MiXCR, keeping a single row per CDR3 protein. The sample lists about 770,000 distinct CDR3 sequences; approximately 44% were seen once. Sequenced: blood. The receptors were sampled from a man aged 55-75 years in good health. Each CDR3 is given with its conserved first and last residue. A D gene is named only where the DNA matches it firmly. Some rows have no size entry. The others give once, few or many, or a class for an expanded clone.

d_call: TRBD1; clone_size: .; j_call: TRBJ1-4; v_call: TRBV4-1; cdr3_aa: CASSHRQGGRTNEKLFF; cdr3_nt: TGCGCCAGCAGCCACAGACAGGGGGGTCGGACTAATGAAAAACTGTTTTTT
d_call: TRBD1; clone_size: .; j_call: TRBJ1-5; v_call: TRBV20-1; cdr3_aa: CSAATGTGGTQPQHF; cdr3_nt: TGCAGTGCTGCGACCGGGACAGGGGGGACTCAGCCCCAGCATTTT
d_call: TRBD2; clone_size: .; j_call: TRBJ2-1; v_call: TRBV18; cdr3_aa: CASSPLAGGSWPNYNEQFF; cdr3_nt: TGTGCCAGCTCACCACTAGCGGGGGGTAGTTGGCCTAACTACAATGAGCAGTTCTTC
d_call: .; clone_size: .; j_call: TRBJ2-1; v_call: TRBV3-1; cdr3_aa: CASSQSNGGGSYNEQFF; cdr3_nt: TGTGCCAGCAGCCAATCCAATGGGGGGGGCTCATACAATGAGCAGTTCTTC
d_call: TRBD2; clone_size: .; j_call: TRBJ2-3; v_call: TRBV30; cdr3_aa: CAWKRTSVSDTQYF; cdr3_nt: TGTGCCTGGAAGAGGACTAGCGTTTCAGATACGCAGTATTTT
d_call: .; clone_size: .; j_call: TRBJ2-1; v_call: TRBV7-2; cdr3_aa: CASSLPGTTYNEQFF; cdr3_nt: TGTGCCAGCAGCTTACCCGGGACAACCTACAATGAGCAGTTCTTC
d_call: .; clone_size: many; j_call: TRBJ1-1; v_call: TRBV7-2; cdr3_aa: CASSGPPVFF; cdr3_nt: TGTGCCAGCAGCGGGCCTCCGGTTTTCTTT
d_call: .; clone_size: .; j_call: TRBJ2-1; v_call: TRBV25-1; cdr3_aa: CASSEYKGSSYNEQFF; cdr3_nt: TGTGCCAGCAGTGAATATAAGGGGAGCTCCTACAATGAGCAGTTCTTC
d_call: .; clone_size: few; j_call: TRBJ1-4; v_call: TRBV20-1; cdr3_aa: CSARDTGGGEKLFF; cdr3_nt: TGCAGTGCTAGAGACACGGGGGGGGGAGAAAAACTGTTTTTT
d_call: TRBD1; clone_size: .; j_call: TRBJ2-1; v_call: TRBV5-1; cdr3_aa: CASSLHGGTGSSYNEQFF; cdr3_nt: TGCGCCAGCAGCTTACACGGAGGGACAGGGAGCTCCTACAATGAGCAGTTCTTC
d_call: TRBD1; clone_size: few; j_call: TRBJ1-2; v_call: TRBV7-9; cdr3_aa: CASSPGQGDWGYTF; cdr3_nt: TGTGCCAGCAGCCCTGGACAGGGGGATTGGGGCTACACCTTC
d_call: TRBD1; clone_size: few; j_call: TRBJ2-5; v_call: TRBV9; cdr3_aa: CASSPRTGSETQYF; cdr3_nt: TGTGCCAGCAGCCCTAGGACAGGGTCGGAGACCCAGTACTTC
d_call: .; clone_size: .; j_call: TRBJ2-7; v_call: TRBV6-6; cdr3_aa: CASRSGGGNEQYF; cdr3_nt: TGTGCCAGTCGTTCCGGAGGGGGGAACGAGCAGTACTTC
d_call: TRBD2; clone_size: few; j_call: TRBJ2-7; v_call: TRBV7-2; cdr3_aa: CASSARLAGGSDEQYF; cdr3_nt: TGTGCCAGCAGCGCAAGACTAGCGGGGGGGAGCGACGAGCAGTACTTC
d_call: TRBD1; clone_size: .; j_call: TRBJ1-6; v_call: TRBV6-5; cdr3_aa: CASSSGTGGAYSPLHF; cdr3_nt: TGTGCCAGCAGCTCCGGGACAGGGGGCGCTTATTCACCCCTCCACTTT
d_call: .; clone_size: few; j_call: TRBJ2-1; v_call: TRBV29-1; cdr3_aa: CSVVGDKDNEQFF; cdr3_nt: TGCAGCGTTGTGGGGGACAAAGACAATGAGCAGTTCTTC
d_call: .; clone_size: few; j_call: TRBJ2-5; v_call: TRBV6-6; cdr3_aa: CASQRAGRETQYF; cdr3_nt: TGTGCCAGCCAAAGGGCAGGGAGAGAGACCCAGTACTTC
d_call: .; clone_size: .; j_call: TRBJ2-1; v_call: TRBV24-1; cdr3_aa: CATSETGTQSYNEQFF; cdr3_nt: TGTGCCACCAGTGAAACTGGGACCCAATCCTACAATGAGCAGTTCTTC
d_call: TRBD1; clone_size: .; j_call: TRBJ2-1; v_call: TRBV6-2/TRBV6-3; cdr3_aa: CVSSSQGWNEQFF; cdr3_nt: TGTGTCAGCAGTTCACAGGGGTGGAATGAGCAGTTCTTC
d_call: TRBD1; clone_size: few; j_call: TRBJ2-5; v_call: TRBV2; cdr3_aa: CASSDWDRGRETQYF; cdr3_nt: TGTGCCAGCAGTGATTGGGACAGGGGGCGAGAGACCCAGTACTTC
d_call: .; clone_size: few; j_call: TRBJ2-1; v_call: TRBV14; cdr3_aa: CASSPGFTNSYNEQFF; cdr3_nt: TGTGCCAGCAGCCCGGGATTTACGAACTCCTACAATGAGCAGTTCTTC
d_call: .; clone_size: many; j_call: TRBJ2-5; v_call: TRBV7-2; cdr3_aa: CASSSSMAETQYF; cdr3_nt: TGTGCCAGCAGCAGTAGCATGGCAGAGACCCAGTACTTC
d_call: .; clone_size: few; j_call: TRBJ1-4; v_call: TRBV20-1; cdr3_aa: CSASPLRGTLNEKLFF; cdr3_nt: TGCAGTGCTAGTCCCCTGAGAGGGACACTTAACGAAAAACTGTTTTTT
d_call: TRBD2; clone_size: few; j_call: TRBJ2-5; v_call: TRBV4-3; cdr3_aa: CASSQDPYLAGGPETQYF; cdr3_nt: TGCGCCAGCAGCCAAGATCCGTACCTAGCGGGGGGGCCGGAGACCCAGTACTTC
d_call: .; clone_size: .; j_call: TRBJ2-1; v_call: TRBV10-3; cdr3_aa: CAISEWGNEQFF; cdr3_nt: TGTGCCATCAGTGAATGGGGCAATGAGCAGTTCTTC
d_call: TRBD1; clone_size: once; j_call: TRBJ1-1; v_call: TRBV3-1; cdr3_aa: CASSQATQGAAAFF; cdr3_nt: TGTGCCAGCAGCCAAGCAACTCAGGGGGCGGCAGCTTTCTTT
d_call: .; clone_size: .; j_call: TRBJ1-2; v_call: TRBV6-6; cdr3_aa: CASRTQANYGYTF; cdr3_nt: TGTGCCAGCAGAACACAGGCTAACTATGGCTACACCTTC
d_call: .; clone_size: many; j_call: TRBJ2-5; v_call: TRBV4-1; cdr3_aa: CASSQKLAQETQYF; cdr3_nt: TGCGCCAGCAGCCAAAAACTAGCTCAAGAGACCCAGTACTTC
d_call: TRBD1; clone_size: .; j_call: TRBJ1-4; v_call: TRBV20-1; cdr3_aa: CSAPRDRKADEKLFF; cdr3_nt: TGCAGTGCTCCCCGGGACAGGAAGGCAGATGAAAAACTGTTTTTT
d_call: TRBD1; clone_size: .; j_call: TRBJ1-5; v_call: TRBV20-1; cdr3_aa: CSAREGQGLTQPQHF; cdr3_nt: TGCAGTGCTAGAGAGGGACAGGGCCTGACCCAGCCCCAGCATTTT
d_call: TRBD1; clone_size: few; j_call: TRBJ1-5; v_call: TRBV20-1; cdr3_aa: CSAITGVNQPQHF; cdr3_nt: TGCAGTGCTATTACAGGGGTCAATCAGCCCCAGCATTTT
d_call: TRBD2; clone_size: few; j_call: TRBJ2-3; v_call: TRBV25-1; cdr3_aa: CASSVGRGADTQYF; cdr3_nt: TGTGCCAGCAGTGTCGGGCGGGGGGCGGATACGCAGTATTTT
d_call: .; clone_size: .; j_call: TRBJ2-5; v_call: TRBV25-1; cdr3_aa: CAGSVADQETQYF; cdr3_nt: TGTGCCGGCAGTGTGGCCGACCAAGAGACCCAGTACTTC
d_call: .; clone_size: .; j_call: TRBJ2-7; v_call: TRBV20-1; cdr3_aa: CSANQDLGDEQYF; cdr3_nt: TGCAGTGCGAACCAGGACCTGGGCGATGAGCAGTACTTC
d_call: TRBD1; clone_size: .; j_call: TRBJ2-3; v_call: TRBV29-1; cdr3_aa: CSARQGGGTDTQYF; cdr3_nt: TGCAGCGCACGACAGGGGGGAGGCACAGATACGCAGTATTTT
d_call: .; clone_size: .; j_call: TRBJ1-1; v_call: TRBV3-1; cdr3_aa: CASSRVGGETEAFF; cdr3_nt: TGTGCCAGCAGCCGAGTAGGCGGTGAGACTGAAGCTTTCTTT
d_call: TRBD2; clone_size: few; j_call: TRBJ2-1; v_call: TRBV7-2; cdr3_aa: CASSWRGDEQFF; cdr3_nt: TGTGCCAGCAGCTGGCGGGGGGATGAGCAGTTCTTC
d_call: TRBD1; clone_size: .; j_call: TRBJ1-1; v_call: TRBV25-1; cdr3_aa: CASSNLQGQFAAFF; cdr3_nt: TGTGCCAGCAGTAATTTACAGGGACAGTTTGCTGCTTTCTTT
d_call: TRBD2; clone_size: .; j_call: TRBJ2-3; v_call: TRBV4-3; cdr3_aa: CASSQQSGGTDTQYF; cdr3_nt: TGCGCCAGCAGCCAACAGAGCGGGGGGACAGATACGCAGTATTTT
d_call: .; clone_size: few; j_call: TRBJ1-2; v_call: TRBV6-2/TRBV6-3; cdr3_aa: CASSYAAGYGYTF; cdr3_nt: TGTGCCAGCAGTTACGCGGCCGGCTATGGCTACACCTTC
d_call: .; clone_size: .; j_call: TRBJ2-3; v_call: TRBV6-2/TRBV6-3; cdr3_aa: CASSYGATSTDTQYF; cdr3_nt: TGTGCCAGCAGTTACGGGGCAACTAGCACAGATACGCAGTATTTT
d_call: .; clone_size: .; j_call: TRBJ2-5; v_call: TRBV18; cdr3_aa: CASSPPGGSETQYF; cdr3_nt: TGTGCCAGCTCACCACCGGGCGGGTCCGAGACCCAGTACTTC
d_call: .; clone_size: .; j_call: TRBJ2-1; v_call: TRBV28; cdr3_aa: CASSSNRVGRLNEQFF; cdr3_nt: TGTGCCAGCAGTTCGAACAGGGTAGGGAGGTTAAATGAGCAGTTCTTC
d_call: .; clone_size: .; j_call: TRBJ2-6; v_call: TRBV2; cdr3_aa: CASTLDSSGANVLTF; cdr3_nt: TGTGCCAGCACCCTAGACAGTTCTGGGGCCAACGTCCTGACTTTC
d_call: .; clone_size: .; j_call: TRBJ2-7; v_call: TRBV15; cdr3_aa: CATNSSDSSYEQYF; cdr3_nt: TGTGCCACCAACAGTTCGGACAGCTCCTACGAGCAGTACTTC
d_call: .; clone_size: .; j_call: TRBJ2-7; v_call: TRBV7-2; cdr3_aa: CASSLLQFEQYF; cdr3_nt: TGTGCCAGCAGCCTATTACAGTTCGAGCAGTACTTC
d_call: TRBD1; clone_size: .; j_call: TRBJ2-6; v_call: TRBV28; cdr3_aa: CASQGAAGANVLTF; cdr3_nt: TGTGCCAGCCAGGGGGCGGCTGGGGCCAACGTCCTGACTTTC
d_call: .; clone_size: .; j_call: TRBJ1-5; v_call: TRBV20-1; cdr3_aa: CSAKKQGTYSNQPQHF; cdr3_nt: TGCAGTGCTAAGAAACAGGGAACCTATAGCAATCAGCCCCAGCATTTT
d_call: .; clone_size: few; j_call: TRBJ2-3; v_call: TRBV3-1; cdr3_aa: CASSPNLRTRRDTQYF; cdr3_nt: TGTGCCAGCAGCCCCAACTTGCGGACCCGGAGAGATACGCAGTATTTT
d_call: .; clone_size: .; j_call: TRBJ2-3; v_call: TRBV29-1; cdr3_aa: CSVGGLLRTDTQYF; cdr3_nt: TGCAGCGTTGGCGGGCTCCTAAGAACAGATACGCAGTATTTT
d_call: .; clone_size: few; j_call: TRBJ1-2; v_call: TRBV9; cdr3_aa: CASSESQDEVYGYTF; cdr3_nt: TGTGCCAGCAGCGAGAGCCAGGATGAAGTCTATGGCTACACCTTC
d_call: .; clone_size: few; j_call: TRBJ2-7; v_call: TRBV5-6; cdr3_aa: CASSLGGLAYEQYF; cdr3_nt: TGTGCCAGCAGCTTGGGGGGGCTCGCCTACGAGCAGTACTTC
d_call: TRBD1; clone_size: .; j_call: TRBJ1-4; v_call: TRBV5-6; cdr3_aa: CASSFGTGVEKLFF; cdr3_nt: TGTGCCAGCAGCTTTGGGACAGGGGTTGAAAAACTGTTTTTT
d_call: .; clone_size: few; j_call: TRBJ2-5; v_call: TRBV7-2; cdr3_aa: CASSGEGRETQYF; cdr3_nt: TGTGCCAGCAGCGGAGAGGGCCGAGAGACCCAGTACTTC
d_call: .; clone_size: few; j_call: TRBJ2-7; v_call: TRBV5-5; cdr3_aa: CASSLYTEQYF; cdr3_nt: TGTGCCAGCAGCTTGTATACCGAGCAGTACTTC
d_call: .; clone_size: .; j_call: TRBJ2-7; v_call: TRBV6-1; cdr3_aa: CASSEISYEQYF; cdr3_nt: TGTGCCAGCAGTGAAATAAGTTACGAGCAGTACTTC
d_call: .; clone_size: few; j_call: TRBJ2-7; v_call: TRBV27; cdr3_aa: CASSLSMGSSYEQYF; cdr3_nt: TGTGCCAGCAGTTTATCGATGGGGAGCTCCTACGAGCAGTACTTC
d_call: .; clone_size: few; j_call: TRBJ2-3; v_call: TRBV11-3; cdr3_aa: CASSTESWGGTQYF; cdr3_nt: TGTGCCAGCAGCACAGAAAGTTGGGGCGGTACGCAGTATTTT
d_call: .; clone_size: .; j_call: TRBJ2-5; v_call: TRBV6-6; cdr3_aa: CASSYGGRGPKQETQYF; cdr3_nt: TGTGCCAGCAGTTATGGGGGTCGGGGACCGAAGCAAGAGACCCAGTACTTC
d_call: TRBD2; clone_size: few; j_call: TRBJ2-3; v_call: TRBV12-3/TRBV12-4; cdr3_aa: CASRGLAADTQYF; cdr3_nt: TGTGCCAGCAGAGGACTAGCCGCAGATACGCAGTATTTT